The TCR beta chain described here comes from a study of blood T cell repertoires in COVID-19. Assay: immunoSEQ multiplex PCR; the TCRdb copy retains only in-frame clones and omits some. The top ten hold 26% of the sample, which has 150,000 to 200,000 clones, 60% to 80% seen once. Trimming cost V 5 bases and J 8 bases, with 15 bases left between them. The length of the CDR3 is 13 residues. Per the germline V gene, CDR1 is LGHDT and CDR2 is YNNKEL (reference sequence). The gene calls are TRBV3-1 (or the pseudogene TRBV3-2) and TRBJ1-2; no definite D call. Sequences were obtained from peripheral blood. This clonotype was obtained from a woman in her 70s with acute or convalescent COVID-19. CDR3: CASSEISSGGYTF. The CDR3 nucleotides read TGTGCCAGCAGCGAGATTAGCAGCGGAGGCTACACCTTC.